This paragraph reports one TCR beta chain. CDR1 and CDR2 from the germline V gene are MDHEN and SYDVKM. Trimming removed 5 bases at V and 2 bases at J, with 14 bases between. CDR3 size: 15 residues. This sample is drawn from a study of blood T cell repertoires in COVID-19. Overall study context: Donors in the United States, Italy and Spain gave samples during acute or convalescent COVID-19. T cells, B-cell-depleted T cells, or PBMCs supplied cDNA or gDNA.

Source study methods: Reference gene primer amplification gave estimated nucleated cell counts. Method: immunoSEQ multiplex PCR; TCRdb's copy keeps in-frame clones and lacks some. The DNA gave D and trimming, while V, J and clone size come from that table. In the table there are 200,000 to 250,000 clones, approximately 82% of which are singletons. The receptor was derived from a woman of 80 years or more with acute or convalescent COVID-19. V is TRBV28 and J is TRBJ2-3; the D gene is possibly TRBD1 (6 bases). The sequencing sample was made of peripheral blood. The CDR3 DNA sequence: TGTGCCAGCAGTGACCCGGGACACAACACAGATACGCAGTATTTT. The encoded protein is CASSDPGHNTDTQYF.